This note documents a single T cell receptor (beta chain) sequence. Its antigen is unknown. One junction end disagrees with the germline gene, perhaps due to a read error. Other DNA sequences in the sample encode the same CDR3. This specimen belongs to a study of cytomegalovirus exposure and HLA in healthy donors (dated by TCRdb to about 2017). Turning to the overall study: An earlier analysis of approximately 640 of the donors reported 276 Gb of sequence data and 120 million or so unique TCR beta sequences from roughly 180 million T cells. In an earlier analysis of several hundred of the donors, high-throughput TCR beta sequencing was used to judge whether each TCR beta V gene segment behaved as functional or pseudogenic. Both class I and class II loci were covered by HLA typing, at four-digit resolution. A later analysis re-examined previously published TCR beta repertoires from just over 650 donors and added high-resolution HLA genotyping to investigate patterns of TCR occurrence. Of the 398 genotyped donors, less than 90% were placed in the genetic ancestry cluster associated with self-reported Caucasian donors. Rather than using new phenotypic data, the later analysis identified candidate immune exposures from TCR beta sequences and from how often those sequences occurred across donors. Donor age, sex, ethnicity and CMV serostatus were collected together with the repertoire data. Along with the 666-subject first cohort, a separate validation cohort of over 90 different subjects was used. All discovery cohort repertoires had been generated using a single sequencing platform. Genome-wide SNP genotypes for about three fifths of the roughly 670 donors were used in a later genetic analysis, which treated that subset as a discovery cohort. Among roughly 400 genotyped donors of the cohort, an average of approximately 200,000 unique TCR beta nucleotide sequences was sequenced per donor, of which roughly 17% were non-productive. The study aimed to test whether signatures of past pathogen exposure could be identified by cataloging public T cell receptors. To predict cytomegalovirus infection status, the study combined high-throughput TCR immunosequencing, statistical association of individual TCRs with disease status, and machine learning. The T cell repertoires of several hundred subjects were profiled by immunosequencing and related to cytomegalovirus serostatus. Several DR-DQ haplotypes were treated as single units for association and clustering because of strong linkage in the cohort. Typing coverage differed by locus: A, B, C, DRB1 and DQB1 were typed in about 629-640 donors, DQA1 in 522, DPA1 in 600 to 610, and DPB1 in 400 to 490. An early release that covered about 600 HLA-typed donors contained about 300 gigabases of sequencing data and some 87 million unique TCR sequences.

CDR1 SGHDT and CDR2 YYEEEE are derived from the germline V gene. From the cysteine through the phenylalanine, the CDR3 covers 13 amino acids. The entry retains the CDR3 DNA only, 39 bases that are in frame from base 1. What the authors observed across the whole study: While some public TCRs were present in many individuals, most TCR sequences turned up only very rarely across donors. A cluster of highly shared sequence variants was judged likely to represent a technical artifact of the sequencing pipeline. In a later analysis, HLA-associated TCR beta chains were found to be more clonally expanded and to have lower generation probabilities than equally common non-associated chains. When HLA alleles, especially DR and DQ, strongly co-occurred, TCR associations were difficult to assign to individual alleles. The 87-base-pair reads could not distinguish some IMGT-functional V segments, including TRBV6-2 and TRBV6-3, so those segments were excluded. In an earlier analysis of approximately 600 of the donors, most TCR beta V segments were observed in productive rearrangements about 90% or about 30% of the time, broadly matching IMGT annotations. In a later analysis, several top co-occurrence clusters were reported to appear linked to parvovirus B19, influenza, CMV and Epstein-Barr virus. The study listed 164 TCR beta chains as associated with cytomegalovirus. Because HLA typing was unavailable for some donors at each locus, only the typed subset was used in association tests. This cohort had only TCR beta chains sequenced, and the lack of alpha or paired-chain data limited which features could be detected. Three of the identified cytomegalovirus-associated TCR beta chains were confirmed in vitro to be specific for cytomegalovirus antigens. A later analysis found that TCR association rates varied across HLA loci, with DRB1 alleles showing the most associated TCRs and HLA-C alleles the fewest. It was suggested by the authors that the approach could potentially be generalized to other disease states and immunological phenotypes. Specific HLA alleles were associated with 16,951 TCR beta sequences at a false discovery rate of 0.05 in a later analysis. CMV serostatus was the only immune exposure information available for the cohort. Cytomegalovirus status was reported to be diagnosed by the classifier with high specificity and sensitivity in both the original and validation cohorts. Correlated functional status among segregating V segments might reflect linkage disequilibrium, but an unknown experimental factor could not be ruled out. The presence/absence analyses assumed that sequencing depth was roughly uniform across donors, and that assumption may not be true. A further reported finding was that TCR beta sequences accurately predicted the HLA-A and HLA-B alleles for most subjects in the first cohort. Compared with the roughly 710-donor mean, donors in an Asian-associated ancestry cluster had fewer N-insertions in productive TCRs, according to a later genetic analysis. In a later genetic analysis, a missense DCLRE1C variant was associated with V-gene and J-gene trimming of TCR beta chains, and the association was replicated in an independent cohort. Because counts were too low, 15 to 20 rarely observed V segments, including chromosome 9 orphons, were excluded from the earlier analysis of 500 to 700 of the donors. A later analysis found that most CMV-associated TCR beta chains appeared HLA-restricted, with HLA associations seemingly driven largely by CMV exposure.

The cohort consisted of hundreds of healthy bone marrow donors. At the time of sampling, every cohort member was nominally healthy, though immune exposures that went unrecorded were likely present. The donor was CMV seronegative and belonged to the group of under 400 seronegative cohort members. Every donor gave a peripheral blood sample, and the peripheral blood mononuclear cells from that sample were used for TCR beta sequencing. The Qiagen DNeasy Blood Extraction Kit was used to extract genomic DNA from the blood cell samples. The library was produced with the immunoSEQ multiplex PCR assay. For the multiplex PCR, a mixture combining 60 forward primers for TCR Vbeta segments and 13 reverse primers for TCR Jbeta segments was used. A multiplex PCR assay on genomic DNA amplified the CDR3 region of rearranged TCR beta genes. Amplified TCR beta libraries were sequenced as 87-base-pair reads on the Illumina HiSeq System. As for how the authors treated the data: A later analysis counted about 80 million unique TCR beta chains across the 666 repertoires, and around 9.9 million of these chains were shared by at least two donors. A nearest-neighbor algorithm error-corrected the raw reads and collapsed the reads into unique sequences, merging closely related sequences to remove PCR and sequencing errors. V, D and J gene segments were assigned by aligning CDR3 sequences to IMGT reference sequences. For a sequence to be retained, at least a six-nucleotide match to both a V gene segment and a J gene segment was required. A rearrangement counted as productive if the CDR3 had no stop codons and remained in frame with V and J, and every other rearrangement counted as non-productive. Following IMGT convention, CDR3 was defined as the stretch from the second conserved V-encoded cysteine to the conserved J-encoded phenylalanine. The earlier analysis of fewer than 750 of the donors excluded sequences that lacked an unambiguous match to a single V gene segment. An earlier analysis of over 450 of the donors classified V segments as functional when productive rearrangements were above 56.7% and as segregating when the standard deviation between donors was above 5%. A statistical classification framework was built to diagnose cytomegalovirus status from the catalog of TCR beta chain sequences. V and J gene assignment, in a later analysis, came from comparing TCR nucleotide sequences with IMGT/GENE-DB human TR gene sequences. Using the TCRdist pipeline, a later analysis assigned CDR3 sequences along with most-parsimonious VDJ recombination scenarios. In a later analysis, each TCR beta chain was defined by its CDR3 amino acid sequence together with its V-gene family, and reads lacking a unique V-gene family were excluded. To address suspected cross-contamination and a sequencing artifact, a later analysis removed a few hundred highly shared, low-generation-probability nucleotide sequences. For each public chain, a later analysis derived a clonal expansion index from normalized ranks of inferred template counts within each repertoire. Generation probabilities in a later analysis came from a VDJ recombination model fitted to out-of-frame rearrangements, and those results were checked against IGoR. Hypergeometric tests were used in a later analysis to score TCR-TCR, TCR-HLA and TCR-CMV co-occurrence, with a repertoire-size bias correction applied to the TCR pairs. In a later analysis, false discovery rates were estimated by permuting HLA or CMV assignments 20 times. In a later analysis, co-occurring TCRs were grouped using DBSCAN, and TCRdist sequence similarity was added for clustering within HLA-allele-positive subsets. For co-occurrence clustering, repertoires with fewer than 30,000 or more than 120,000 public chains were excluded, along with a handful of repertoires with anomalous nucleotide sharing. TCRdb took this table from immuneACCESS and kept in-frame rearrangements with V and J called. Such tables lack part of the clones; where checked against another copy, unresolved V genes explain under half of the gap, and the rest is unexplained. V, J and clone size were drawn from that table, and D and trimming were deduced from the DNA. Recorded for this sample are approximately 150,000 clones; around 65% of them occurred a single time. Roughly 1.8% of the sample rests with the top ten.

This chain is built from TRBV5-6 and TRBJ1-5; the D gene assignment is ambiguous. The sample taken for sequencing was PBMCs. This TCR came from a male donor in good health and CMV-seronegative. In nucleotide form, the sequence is TGTGCTAGCAGCTTGGGAGTCCATCAGCCCCAGCATTTT. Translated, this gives CASSLGVHQPQHF.